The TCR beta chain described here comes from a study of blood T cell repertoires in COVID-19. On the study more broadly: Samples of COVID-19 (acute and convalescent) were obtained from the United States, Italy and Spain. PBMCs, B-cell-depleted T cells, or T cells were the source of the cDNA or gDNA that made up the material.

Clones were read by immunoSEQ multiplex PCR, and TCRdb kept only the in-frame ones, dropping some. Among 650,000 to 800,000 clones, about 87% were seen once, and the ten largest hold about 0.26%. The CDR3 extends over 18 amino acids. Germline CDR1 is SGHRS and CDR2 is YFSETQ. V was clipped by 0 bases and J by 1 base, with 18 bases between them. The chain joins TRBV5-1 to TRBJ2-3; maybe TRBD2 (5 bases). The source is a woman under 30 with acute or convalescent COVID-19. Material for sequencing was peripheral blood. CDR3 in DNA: TGCGCCAGCAGCTTGGAGGCCCCGGGAATATTCGGCACAGATACGCAGTATTTT. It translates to CASSLEAPGIFGTDTQYF.